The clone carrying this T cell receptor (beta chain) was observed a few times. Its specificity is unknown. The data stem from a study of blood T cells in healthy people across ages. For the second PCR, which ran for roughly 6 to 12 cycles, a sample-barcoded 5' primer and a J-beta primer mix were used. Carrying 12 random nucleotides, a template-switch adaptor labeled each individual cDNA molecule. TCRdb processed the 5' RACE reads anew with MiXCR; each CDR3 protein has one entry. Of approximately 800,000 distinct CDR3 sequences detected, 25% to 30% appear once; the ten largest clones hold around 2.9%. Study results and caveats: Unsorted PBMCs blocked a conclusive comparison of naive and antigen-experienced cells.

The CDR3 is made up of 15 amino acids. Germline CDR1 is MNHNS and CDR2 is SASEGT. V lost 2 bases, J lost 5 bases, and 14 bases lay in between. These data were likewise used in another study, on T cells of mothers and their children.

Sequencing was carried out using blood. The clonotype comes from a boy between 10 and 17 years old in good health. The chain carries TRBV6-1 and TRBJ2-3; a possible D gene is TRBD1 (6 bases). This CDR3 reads CASSERTQGKDTQYF. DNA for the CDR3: TGTGCCAGCAGTGAACGGACACAGGGCAAAGATACGCAGTATTTT.